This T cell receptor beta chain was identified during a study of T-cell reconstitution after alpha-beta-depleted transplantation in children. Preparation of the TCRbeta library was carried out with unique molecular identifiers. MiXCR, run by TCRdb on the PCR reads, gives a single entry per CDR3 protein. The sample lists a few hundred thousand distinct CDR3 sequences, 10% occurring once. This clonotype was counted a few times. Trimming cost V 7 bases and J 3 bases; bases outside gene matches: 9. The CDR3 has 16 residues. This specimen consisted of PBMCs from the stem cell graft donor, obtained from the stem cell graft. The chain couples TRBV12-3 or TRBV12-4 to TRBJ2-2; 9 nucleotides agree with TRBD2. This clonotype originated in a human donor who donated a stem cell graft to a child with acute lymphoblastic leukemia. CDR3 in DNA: TGTGCCAGCAATCAACTGCTAGCGGGATACACCGGGGAGCTGTTTTTT. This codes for CASNQLLAGYTGELFF.